These 29 T cell receptor beta chains were all obtained from the same sample, sequenced in a study of T cells expressing NK-cell markers. No DNA is given; TCRdb re-called the 5' RACE reads and lists each CDR3 protein once. This table lists approximately 170,000 distinct CDR3 sequences. Sequences were obtained from blood T cells: a sorted CD56 or NKG2C T cell subset, CD4+ or CD8+ T cells, or bulk PBMC T cells (not recorded which). The receptor source for this set is a man aged 18-70 years in good health.

This sequence joins TRBV2 and TRBJ1-5; the TRBD1 assignment by TCRdb is unverifiable without DNA. CDR1 is SNHLY and CDR2 is FYNNEI in the germline V gene. The CDR3 extends over 15 amino acids. The CDR3 here is CASSPGYPSNQPQHF.

The V and J genes are TRBV11-3 and TRBJ2-2. Germline-derived CDR1 and CDR2 are SGHNT and YENEEA. The CDR3 spans 17 residues. The CDR3 region is CASSSDPPAANTGELFF.

The V gene is TRBV5-6, the J gene TRBJ1-5. Germline-derived CDR1 and CDR2 are SGHDT and YYEEEE. The length of the CDR3 is 14 residues. The CDR3 sequence: CASSLLFSGRPQHF.

The J gene is TRBJ1-3, the V gene TRBV12-3 or TRBV12-4; no DNA is available, so the TRBD1 call from TCRdb remains unchecked. CDR3 length: 14 residues. The CDR3 sequence is CASSETGTGNTIYF.

The chain carries TRBV28 and TRBJ2-6. This CDR3 region has 15 residues. CDR1 is MDHEN, CDR2 SYDVKM, per germline. The CDR3 here is CASSFILYGANVLTF.

V and J are TRBV13 and TRBJ2-5; TCRdb calls TRBD1, which cannot be checked without DNA. This CDR3 is 14 amino acids long. Germline lookup yields CDR1 PRHDT and CDR2 FYEKMQ (reference sequence). CDR3 sequence: CASSHREEQETQYF.

V usage is TRBV15 and J usage is TRBJ1-5. CDR3 size: 15 residues. From germline, CDR1 is LNHNV and CDR2 YYDKDF (reference sequence). Here the CDR3 reads CATSSGPNSNQPQHF. The full variable domain, rest sourced from reference TRBV15 and TRBJ1-5, is DAMVIQNPRYQVTQFGKPVTLSCSQTLNHNVMYWYQQKSSQAPKLLFHYYDKDFNNEADTPDNFQSRRPNTSFCFLDIRSPGLGDTAMYLCATSSGPNSNQPQHFGDGTRLSIL.

The rearrangement joins TRBV5-1 to TRBJ2-2. CDR3 length: 14 amino acids. Germline V gene sequence: CDR1 SGHRS, CDR2 YFSETQ. CDR3 protein: CASSLVQLTGELFF.

CDR3 amino acids: CASSGTPAYSGNTIYF. The rearrangement joins TRBV2 to TRBJ1-3; the TCRdb call, TRBD1, lacks DNA for checking. Germline-derived CDR1 and CDR2 are SNHLY and FYNNEI. The CDR3 extends over 16 amino acids.

V is TRBV27 and J is TRBJ2-7; lacking DNA, the TRBD2 call made by TCRdb goes unchecked. This CDR3 has 16 residues. From germline, CDR1 is MNHEY and CDR2 SMNVEV (reference sequence). The CDR3 reads CASSSLAGIPSYEQYF.

The chain is built from TRBV7-9 and TRBJ2-3; TCRdb picks TRBD1, but there is no DNA to check that call. From germline, CDR1 is SEHNR and CDR2 FQNEAQ (reference sequence). The CDR3 is made up of 16 amino acids. The CDR3 spells CASSVRQGANADTQYF. The entire variable domain, with the rest obtained from reference TRBV7-9 and TRBJ2-3, is as follows: DTGVSQNPRHKITKRGQNVTFRCDPISEHNRLYWYRQTLGQGPEFLTYFQNEAQLEKSRLLSDRFSAERPKGSFSTLEIQRTEQGDSAMYLCASSVRQGANADTQYFGPGTRLTVL.

The chain is built from TRBV5-1 and TRBJ2-7; TCRdb proposes TRBD1, but this gene call is untestable without DNA. CDR1 is SGHRS and CDR2 is YFSETQ in the germline V gene. The CDR3 extends over 15 amino acids. CDR3 amino acids: CASRETQGVSYEQYF.

This chain connects TRBV7-9 to TRBJ2-1; TCRdb returns TRBD1, unconfirmable since there is no DNA. Germline V gene data show CDR1 as SEHNR and CDR2 as FQNEAQ (reference sequence). The CDR3 is 13 amino acids. CDR3 loop: CASSYTGNNEQFF.

V gene TRBV6-1 combines with J gene TRBJ1-5; TCRdb designates TRBD1, a call that cannot be tested without DNA. Germline assignment: CDR1 MNHNS and CDR2 SASEGT. This CDR3 contains 16 residues. The CDR3 sequence is CASSDWTGWSNQPQHF.

The gene calls are TRBV7-6 and TRBJ2-3. Germline CDR1 and CDR2: SGHVS and FNYEAQ. The CDR3 sequence is 13 residues long. The CDR3 protein is CASSLETTDTQYF.

This chain uses TRBV6-1 with TRBJ2-7; TCRdb designates TRBD1, a call that cannot be tested without DNA. This CDR3 has 15 residues. Germline CDR1 and CDR2: MNHNS and SASEGT. The CDR3 sequence is CASSDLRQGAVEQYF.

V gene TRBV6-5 combines with J gene TRBJ2-3; TCRdb calls TRBD2, which cannot be checked without DNA. The CDR3 is 15 residues long. The V gene's germline CDR1 is MNHEY and CDR2 SVGAGI. CDR3 region: CASTGLAGGPYTQYF.

The rearrangement uses TRBV7-2 and TRBJ2-7; TCRdb's assignment of TRBD2 cannot be checked, as there is no DNA. Germline V gene data show CDR1 as SGHTA and CDR2 as FQGNSA. This CDR3 contains 15 residues. The CDR3 loop reads CASSLGGGEVDEQYF.

This rearrangement joins TRBV5-6 to TRBJ2-5; TCRdb reports TRBD1, a call that lacks DNA to check it against. The CDR3 extends over 13 amino acids. The germline V gene has CDR1 SGHDT and CDR2 YYEEEE. The CDR3 sequence is CASSPGGWETQYF.

This sequence joins TRBV7-9 and TRBJ2-5; as DNA is missing, the TRBD2 call by TCRdb cannot be tested. CDR3 length equals 17 residues. Germline CDR1 SEHNR, CDR2 FQNEAQ (reference sequence). The CDR3: CASSPVPGLAGQETQYF.

This sequence joins TRBV6-5 and TRBJ2-7. In germline, CDR1 is MNHEY, CDR2 SVGAGI. CDR3 length: 15 residues. CDR3 amino acids: CASSYSVAEPREQYF.

The CDR3 region is CASSAGTGGFLDTEAFF. This chain connects TRBV11-2 to TRBJ1-1; TCRdb returns TRBD1, unconfirmable since there is no DNA. CDR1 and CDR2 (germline): SGHAT, FQNNGV. This CDR3 comprises 17 residues.

This sequence joins TRBV2 and TRBJ2-7. This CDR3 contains 13 residues. Per germline, CDR1 SNHLY and CDR2 FYNNEI. CDR3: CASSLGPFYEQYF. The variable domain in full, with the rest retrieved from reference TRBV2 and TRBJ2-7, is EPEVTQTPSHQVTQMGQEVILRCVPISNHLYFYWYRQILGQKVEFLVSFYNNEISEKSEIFDDQFSVERPDGSNFTLKIRSTKLEDSAMYFCASSLGPFYEQYFGPGTRLTVT.

The chain employs TRBV28 and TRBJ2-3; the D call of TRBD2 rests on TCRdb alone, since no DNA is present to check it. Germline lookup yields CDR1 MDHEN and CDR2 SYDVKM. The CDR3 is 17 residues long. This CDR3 is CASSPAGGMFGTDTQYF.

The chain uses TRBV9 and TRBJ1-4; TCRdb's D gene call, TRBD1, goes unchecked for lack of DNA. The CDR3 totals 16 residues. CDR1 SGDLS and CDR2 YYNGEE come from the germline V gene. This chain's CDR3 is CASSSTVDRVNEKLFF.

The rearrangement joins TRBV5-6 to TRBJ1-2; TCRdb calls TRBD1, which cannot be checked without DNA. Germline CDR1 is SGHDT and CDR2 is YYEEEE. CDR3 length: 15 amino acids. CDR3 sequence: CASSPPRGARYGYTF.

J is TRBJ1-2 and V is TRBV7-2; TCRdb names TRBD1, which stays unverified in the absence of DNA. The CDR3 length is 13 residues. Germline CDR1 SGHTA, CDR2 FQGNSA. CDR3 in amino acids: CASSRQGAYGYTF.

The gene calls are TRBV7-9 and TRBJ2-4; the TCRdb call, TRBD1, lacks DNA for checking. CDR1 is SEHNR and CDR2 is FQNEAQ in the germline V gene (reference sequence). This CDR3 contains 16 residues. This chain's CDR3 is CASSLVSETGGERQYF.

The gene calls are TRBV2 and TRBJ2-7; TCRdb proposes TRBD1, but this gene call is untestable without DNA. CDR3 length: 16 amino acids. Per the germline V gene, CDR1 is SNHLY and CDR2 is FYNNEI. The CDR3 here is CASSDLLESGRPEQYF. Together with reference TRBV2 and TRBJ2-7, the CDR3 gives the full variable domain: EPEVTQTPSHQVTQMGQEVILRCVPISNHLYFYWYRQILGQKVEFLVSFYNNEISEKSEIFDDQFSVERPDGSNFTLKIRSTKLEDSAMYFCASSDLLESGRPEQYFGPGTRLTVT.